Sequencing of this T cell receptor beta chain was carried out in a study of T cells after yellow fever vaccination. Study as a whole: Researchers used SMART-Seq v4 Ultra Low Input to prepare fractions that had low cell numbers.

UMIs and a universal primer site were added when TCR cDNA was made by 5'RACE template switching. TCRdb fed the 5' RACE reads into MiXCR, producing one record per CDR3 protein. The data contain nearly 550,000 distinct CDR3 sequences, roughly 21% of them singletons. This clonotype was picked up a small number of times. The antigen remains undetermined. This CDR3 has 13 residues. V lost 3 bases and J 7 bases, leaving 11 bases between the germline ends. Study observations and caveats: Secondary responses were weaker yet peaked faster, day 5 versus 15. Reappearing after the booster were most of the clones from primary vaccination (around 96% CD4, 88% CD8).

The chain carries TRBV12-3 or TRBV12-4 and TRBJ2-3; D remains unclear. Sequenced material: PBMCs, taken 15 days after the yellow fever booster vaccination. The receptor was derived from a young man who received the YFV17D yellow fever vaccine. The CDR3 DNA is TGTGCCAGCAGTTTTGAAGTGACAAATACGCAGTATTTT. Encoded protein: CASSFEVTNTQYF.